This entry describes one TCR beta chain. A read error may account for a junction end that differs from germline. The germline gives CDR1 MDHEN, CDR2 SYDVKM. The CDR3 runs to 15 residues. The source of the sample is a study of blood T cells in healthy people across ages. The individuals who served as donors were healthy Caucasians living in Russia, aged about 6 to 100. Sample-barcoded 5' priming and a J-beta primer mix drove a second PCR of about 6 to 12 cycles. Unique molecular identifiers of 12 random nucleotides labeled each cDNA. TCRdb recomputed calls from the 5' RACE reads with MiXCR, one row per CDR3 protein. This table holds 1.5 million to 2 million distinct CDR3 sequences, 28% found once.

The TCR comes from a woman aged 25 to 39 in good health. Sequencing used blood. The chain couples TRBV28 to TRBJ1-6, with 8 bases that match TRBD1. The CDR3 here is CAGSVRTGWNSPLHF. As DNA, the CDR3 is TGTGCCGGCAGTGTACGGACAGGGTGGAATTCACCCCTCCACTTT. The full variable domain, rest sourced from reference TRBV28 and TRBJ1-6, is DVKVTQSSRYLVKRTGEKVFLECVQDMDHENMFWYRQDPGLGLRLIYFSYDVKMKEKGDIPEGYSVSREKKERFSLILESASTNQTSMYLCAGSVRTGWNSPLHFGNGTRLTVT.